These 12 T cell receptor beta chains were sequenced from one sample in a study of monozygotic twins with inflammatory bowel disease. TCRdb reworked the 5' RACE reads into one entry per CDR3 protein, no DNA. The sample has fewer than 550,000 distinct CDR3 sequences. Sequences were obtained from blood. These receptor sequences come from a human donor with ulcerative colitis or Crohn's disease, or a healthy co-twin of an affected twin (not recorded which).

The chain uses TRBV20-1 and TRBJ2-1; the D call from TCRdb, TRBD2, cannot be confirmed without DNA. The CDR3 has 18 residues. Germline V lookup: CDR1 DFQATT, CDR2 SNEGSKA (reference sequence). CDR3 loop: CSARDSGTSGRGINEQFF.

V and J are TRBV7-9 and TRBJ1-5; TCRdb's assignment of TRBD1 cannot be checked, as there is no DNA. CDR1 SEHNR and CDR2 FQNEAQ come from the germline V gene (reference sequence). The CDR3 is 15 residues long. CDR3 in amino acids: CASSLGTGGDQPQHF.

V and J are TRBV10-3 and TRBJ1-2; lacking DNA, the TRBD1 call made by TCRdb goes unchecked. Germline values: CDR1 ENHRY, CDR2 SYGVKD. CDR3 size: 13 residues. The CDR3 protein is CAITQDSLGGYTF.

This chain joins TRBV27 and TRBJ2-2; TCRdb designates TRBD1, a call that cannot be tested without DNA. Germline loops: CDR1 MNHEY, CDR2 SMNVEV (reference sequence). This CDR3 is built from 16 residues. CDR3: CASSAQTGAYTGELFF.

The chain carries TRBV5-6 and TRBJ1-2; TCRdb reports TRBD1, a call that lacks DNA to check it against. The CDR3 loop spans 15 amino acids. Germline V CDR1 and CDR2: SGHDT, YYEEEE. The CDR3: CASSERQGIRYGYTF.

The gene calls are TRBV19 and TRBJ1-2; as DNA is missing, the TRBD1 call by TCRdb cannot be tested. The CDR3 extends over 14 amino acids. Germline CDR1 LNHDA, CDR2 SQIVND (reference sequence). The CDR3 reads CASSIVGQTYGYTF.

CDR3 residues: CASTAGTGLGDEKLFF. This rearrangement joins TRBV28 to TRBJ1-4; checking the TCRdb D call of TRBD1 is not possible without DNA. The CDR3 is made up of 16 amino acids. Germline V gene sequence: CDR1 MDHEN, CDR2 SYDVKM.

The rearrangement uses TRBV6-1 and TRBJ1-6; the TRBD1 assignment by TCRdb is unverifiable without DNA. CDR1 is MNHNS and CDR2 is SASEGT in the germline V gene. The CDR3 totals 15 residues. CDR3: CASTQGSSYNSPLHF.

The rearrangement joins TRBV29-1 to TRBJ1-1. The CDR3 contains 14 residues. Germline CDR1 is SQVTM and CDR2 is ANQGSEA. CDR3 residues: CSPRLIGGNTEAFF. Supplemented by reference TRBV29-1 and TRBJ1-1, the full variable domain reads SAVISQKPSRDICQRGTSLTIQCQVDSQVTMMFWYRQQPGQSLTLIATANQGSEATYESGFVIDKFPISRPNLTFSTLTVSNMSPEDSSIYLCSPRLIGGNTEAFFGQGTRLTVV.

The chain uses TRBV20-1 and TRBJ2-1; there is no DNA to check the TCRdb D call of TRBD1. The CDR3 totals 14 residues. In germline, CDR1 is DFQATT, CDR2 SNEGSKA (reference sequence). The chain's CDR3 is CSASGRQGGFEQFF.

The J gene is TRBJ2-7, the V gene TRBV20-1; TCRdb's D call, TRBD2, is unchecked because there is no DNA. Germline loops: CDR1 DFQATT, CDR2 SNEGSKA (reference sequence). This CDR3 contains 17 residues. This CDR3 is CSALTSGGTLYSYEQYF.

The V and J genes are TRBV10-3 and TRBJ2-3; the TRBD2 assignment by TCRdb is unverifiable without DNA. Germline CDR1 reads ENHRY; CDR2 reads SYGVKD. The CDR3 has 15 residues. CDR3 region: CATSESPEGTDTQYF.